Listed below are T cell receptor beta chains from one sample, sequenced in a study of cytomegalovirus exposure and HLA in healthy donors. Some clones are missing from TCRdb's copy, which holds only in-frame ones; the method was immunoSEQ multiplex PCR. The repertoire holds 250,000 to 350,000 clones, with approximately 90% as singletons. The sample taken for sequencing was PBMCs. Receptor source: a man aged 35 to 55 in good health and CMV-seropositive. Both conserved end residues are part of each CDR3. Fields, in order: V gene, D gene, J gene, clone size, CDR3 protein, CDR3 DNA. A D gene is named only where the DNA matches it firmly. The listing skips clone size in some rows; elsewhere it reads once, few, many or a size class.

V: TRBV5-4
D: TRBD2
J: TRBJ2-1
size: once
CDR3: CASSLRGRWASGTVYNEQFF
DNA: TGTGCCAGCAGCTTGCGGGGACGTTGGGCTAGCGGGACTGTATACAATGAGCAGTTCTTC

V: TRBV6-5
D: TRBD1
J: TRBJ2-1
size: .
CDR3: CASSYKDRERNEQFF
DNA: TGTGCCAGCAGTTACAAGGACAGGGAGAGAAATGAGCAGTTCTTC

V: TRBV4-2
D: .
J: TRBJ2-7
size: .
CDR3: CASSQGGGRELYEQYF
DNA: TGTGCCAGCAGCCAAGGCGGGGGCAGGGAACTCTACGAGCAGTACTTC

V: TRBV11-3
D: .
J: TRBJ2-3
size: .
CDR3: CASSLRGYREADTQYF
DNA: TGTGCCAGCAGCTTGCGCGGCTACAGGGAAGCAGATACGCAGTATTTT

V: TRBV25-1
D: TRBD1
J: TRBJ2-5
size: .
CDR3: CASSPWDSSFRETQYF
DNA: TGTGCCAGCAGCCCTTGGGACAGCAGCTTCCGAGAGACCCAGTACTTC

V: TRBV29-1
D: .
J: TRBJ2-1
size: .
CDR3: CSVEDRTVGSQFF
DNA: TGCAGCGTTGAAGATCGTACAGTAGGGAGCCAGTTCTTC

V: TRBV15
D: TRBD1
J: TRBJ1-3
size: .
CDR3: CATSSSYRGLAGNTIYF
DNA: TGTGCCACCAGCAGCTCTTACAGGGGGCTAGCTGGAAACACCATATATTTT

V: TRBV5-6
D: .
J: TRBJ2-7
size: few
CDR3: CASSLAKGSAALNRDEQYF
DNA: TGTGCCAGCAGCTTGGCCAAGGGCTCAGCGGCGCTTAATCGGGACGAGCAGTACTTC

V: TRBV7-8
D: .
J: TRBJ1-2
size: .
CDR3: CASSSGTVNYGYTF
DNA: TGTGCCAGCAGCTCCGGGACTGTTAACTATGGCTACACCTTC

V: TRBV15
D: .
J: TRBJ2-3
size: .
CDR3: CATSGAKLDTQYF
DNA: TGTGCCACCAGCGGGGCTAAGTTAGATACGCAGTATTTT

V: TRBV7-9
D: .
J: TRBJ2-3
size: once
CDR3: CASSQSADTQYF
DNA: TGTGCCAGCAGCCAGTCAGCAGATACGCAGTATTTT

V: TRBV19
D: .
J: TRBJ1-5
size: .
CDR3: CASSWTEDSNQPQHF
DNA: TGTGCCAGTAGTTGGACAGAGGATAGCAATCAGCCCCAGCATTTT

V: TRBV4-3
D: TRBD1
J: TRBJ1-4
size: once
CDR3: CASSQEGQGLSLGEKLFF
DNA: TGCGCCAGCAGCCAAGAGGGACAGGGTTTAAGTTTAGGTGAAAAACTGTTTTTT

V: TRBV7-6
D: TRBD2
J: TRBJ2-3
size: .
CDR3: CASSSVVAGALPTSTDTQYF
DNA: TGTGCCAGCAGCTCCGTAGTAGCGGGAGCCTTACCTACGAGCACAGATACGCAGTATTTT

V: TRBV14
D: .
J: TRBJ1-3
size: .
CDR3: CASSQRSFSGNTIYF
DNA: TGTGCCAGCAGCCAACGGTCCTTCTCTGGAAACACCATATATTTT

V: TRBV18
D: TRBD1
J: TRBJ2-5
size: .
CDR3: CASSPETGDETQYF
DNA: TGTGCCAGCTCACCCGAGACAGGGGACGAGACCCAGTACTTC

V: TRBV5-1
D: .
J: TRBJ2-1
size: .
CDR3: CASSLVAASSYNEQFF
DNA: TGCGCCAGCAGCTTGGTGGCGGCAAGCTCCTACAATGAGCAGTTCTTC

V: TRBV6-1
D: TRBD1
J: TRBJ1-5
size: .
CDR3: CASSELVTGEQPQHF
DNA: TGTGCCAGCAGTGAACTAGTCACAGGGGAACAGCCCCAGCATTTT

V: TRBV21-1
D: .
J: TRBJ2-7
size: .
CDR3: CASSKGTGAHEQYF
DNA: TGTGCCAGCAGCAAAGGGACAGGGGCCCACGAGCAGTACTTC

V: TRBV9
D: TRBD1
J: TRBJ2-7
size: .
CDR3: CASSLRDRIHPYEQYF
DNA: TGTGCCAGCAGCCTTCGGGACAGGATCCACCCGTACGAGCAGTACTTC

V: TRBV29-1
D: .
J: TRBJ2-1
size: .
CDR3: CSATGSYNEQFF
DNA: TGCAGCGCGACAGGCTCCTACAATGAGCAGTTCTTC

V: TRBV28
D: .
J: TRBJ1-1
size: .
CDR3: CASSLRSDSTNTEAFF
DNA: TGTGCCAGCAGTTTACGGTCGGACAGCACGAACACTGAAGCTTTCTTT

V: TRBV6-5
D: TRBD1
J: TRBJ1-1
size: many
CDR3: CASSYQGAVEAFF
DNA: TGTGCCAGCAGTTACCAGGGGGCTGTAGAAGCTTTCTTT

V: TRBV11-1
D: .
J: TRBJ2-7
size: .
CDR3: CASRHSGTQYEQYF
DNA: TGTGCCAGCAGACATTCCGGGACACAATACGAGCAGTACTTC

V: TRBV5-4
D: TRBD2
J: TRBJ2-5
size: .
CDR3: CASSLSGETQETQYF
DNA: TGTGCCAGCAGCTTGAGCGGGGAGACTCAAGAGACCCAGTACTTC

V: TRBV5-1
D: .
J: TRBJ1-1
size: .
CDR3: CASSFTGSTDTEAFF
DNA: TGCGCCAGCAGCTTTACAGGGTCGACGGACACTGAAGCTTTCTTT